Listed below are T cell receptor beta chains from one sample, sequenced in a study of blood T cell repertoires in COVID-19. Data came from immunoSEQ multiplex PCR; TCRdb stores just in-frame clones and leaves some out. In the table there are over 200,000 clones, roughly 86% of which are singletons. Input material: peripheral blood. Every receptor here comes from a woman aged 60-75 years with acute or convalescent COVID-19. Both conserved end residues are part of each CDR3. D genes are given only for firm matches. Only part of the rows carry a size: once, few, many, or a class if the clone is expanded.

CDR3: CASSTRTGSPSYGYTF
DNA: TGTGCCAGCAGTACTAGGACAGGGTCGCCGAGCTATGGCTACACCTTC
J: TRBJ1-2
D: TRBD1
size: NA
V: TRBV25-1

CDR3: CASGGRGNSPLHF
DNA: TGTGCCAGCGGAGGGAGGGGTAATTCACCCCTCCACTTT
J: TRBJ1-6
D: NA
size: NA
V: TRBV28

CDR3: CASSPDREREKLFF
DNA: TGTGCCAGCTCGCCGGACAGGGAGCGCGAAAAACTGTTTTTT
J: TRBJ1-4
D: TRBD1
size: once
V: TRBV18

CDR3: CASTGQGSYEQYF
DNA: TGTGCCAGTACGGGACAGGGTTCCTACGAGCAGTACTTC
J: TRBJ2-7
D: TRBD1
size: NA
V: TRBV18

CDR3: CASSYRGNQPQHF
DNA: TGTGCCAGCAGTTACAGGGGAAATCAGCCCCAGCATTTT
J: TRBJ1-5
D: NA
size: NA
V: TRBV6-5

CDR3: CATSDLWSDKPQHF
DNA: TGTGCCACCAGTGATTTGTGGTCGGACAAGCCCCAGCATTTT
J: TRBJ1-5
D: NA
size: NA
V: TRBV24-1

CDR3: CASSEPLAGGPYEQFF
DNA: TGTGCCAGCAGTGAACCGCTAGCGGGAGGGCCGTACGAGCAGTTCTTC
J: TRBJ2-1
D: TRBD2
size: NA
V: TRBV6-1

CDR3: CASSDRGRGYEQYF
DNA: TGTGCCAGCAGTGACAGGGGGCGAGGCTACGAGCAGTACTTC
J: TRBJ2-7
D: TRBD1
size: NA
V: TRBV6-1

CDR3: CASSLTRRETQYF
DNA: TGTGCCAGCAGTTTAACTAGACGGGAGACCCAGTACTTC
J: TRBJ2-5
D: NA
size: NA
V: TRBV12-3/TRBV12-4

CDR3: CASSEYRGTELNYGYTF
DNA: TGTGCCAGCAGTGAATATCGCGGGACAGAGCTAAACTATGGCTACACCTTC
J: TRBJ1-2
D: TRBD1
size: once
V: TRBV25-1

CDR3: CSVKRSGPQHF
DNA: TGCAGTGTGAAGCGCTCGGGGCCCCAGCATTTT
J: TRBJ1-5
D: NA
size: NA
V: TRBV20-1

CDR3: CASSIGPMGTGPYEQYF
DNA: TGTGCCAGTAGTATAGGTCCCATGGGGACAGGTCCCTACGAGCAGTACTTC
J: TRBJ2-7
D: TRBD1
size: NA
V: TRBV19

CDR3: CASTSGQAMYGYTF
DNA: TGTGCCAGTACCTCGGGACAGGCTATGTATGGCTACACCTTC
J: TRBJ1-2
D: TRBD1
size: NA
V: TRBV19

CDR3: CASSKDRDRGTGELFF
DNA: TGTGCCAGCAGTAAAGACCGGGACAGGGGCACCGGGGAGCTGTTTTTT
J: TRBJ2-2
D: TRBD1
size: few
V: TRBV2

CDR3: CASSLDRDWGIGTQYF
DNA: TGCGCCAGCAGCTTAGACCGGGACTGGGGTATTGGGACCCAGTACTTC
J: TRBJ2-5
D: NA
size: NA
V: TRBV5-1

CDR3: CASRQSTGVGNQPQHF
DNA: TGTGCCAGCAGACAATCGACAGGGGTTGGCAATCAGCCCCAGCATTTT
J: TRBJ1-5
D: TRBD1
size: once
V: TRBV27

CDR3: CASSTTGSHQQYF
DNA: TGTGCCAGTAGTACCACCGGGAGCCACCAGCAGTATTTT
J: TRBJ2-3
D: NA
size: NA
V: TRBV19

CDR3: CASSPLGQGTSYEQYF
DNA: TGTGCCAGCTCACCTCTGGGACAGGGGACATCCTACGAGCAGTACTTC
J: TRBJ2-7
D: TRBD1
size: once
V: TRBV18

CDR3: CASSLQSMNTEAFF
DNA: TGCGCCAGCAGCTTACAATCCATGAACACTGAAGCTTTCTTT
J: TRBJ1-1
D: NA
size: NA
V: TRBV5-1

CDR3: CASNAGDTDTQYF
DNA: TGTGCCAGCAATGCAGGCGACACAGATACGCAGTATTTT
J: TRBJ2-3
D: NA
size: NA
V: TRBV2